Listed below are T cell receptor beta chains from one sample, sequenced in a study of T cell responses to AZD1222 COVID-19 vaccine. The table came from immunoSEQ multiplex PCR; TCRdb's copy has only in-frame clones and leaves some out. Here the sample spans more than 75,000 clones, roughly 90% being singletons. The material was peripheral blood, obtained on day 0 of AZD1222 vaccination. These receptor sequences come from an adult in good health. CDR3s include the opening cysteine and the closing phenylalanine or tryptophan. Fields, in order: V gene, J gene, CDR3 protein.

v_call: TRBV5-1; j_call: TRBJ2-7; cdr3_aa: CASSLLDHEQYF
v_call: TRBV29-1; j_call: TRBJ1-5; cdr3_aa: CSAGVGNQPQHF
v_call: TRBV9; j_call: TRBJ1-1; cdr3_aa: CASSVVGGEAFF
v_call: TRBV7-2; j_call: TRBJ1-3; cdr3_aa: CASRESGVSGNTIYF
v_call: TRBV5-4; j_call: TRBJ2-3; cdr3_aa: CASSLDSTDTQYF
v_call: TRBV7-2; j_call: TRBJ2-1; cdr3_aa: CASSLAAARYNEQFF
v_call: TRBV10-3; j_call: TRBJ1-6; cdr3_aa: CAISEGQGTHSPLHF
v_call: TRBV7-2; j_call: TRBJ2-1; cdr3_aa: CASSYGRNNEQFF
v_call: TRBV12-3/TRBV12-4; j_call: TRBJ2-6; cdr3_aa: CASSLRNVLTF
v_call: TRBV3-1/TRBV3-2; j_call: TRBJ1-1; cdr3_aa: CASSLIRAGGVNTEAFF
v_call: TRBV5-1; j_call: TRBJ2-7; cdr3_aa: CASRSGTSGRGGYEQYF
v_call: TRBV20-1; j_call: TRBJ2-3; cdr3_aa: CSASGGGTDTQYF
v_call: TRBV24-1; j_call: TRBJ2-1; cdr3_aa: CATREPAGGSNEQFF
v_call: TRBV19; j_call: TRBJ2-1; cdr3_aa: CASSQPTGDEQFF
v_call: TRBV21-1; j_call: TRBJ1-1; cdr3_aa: CASSKPDPKNTEAFF
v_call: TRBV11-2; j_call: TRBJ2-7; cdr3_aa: CASSVTSYEQYF
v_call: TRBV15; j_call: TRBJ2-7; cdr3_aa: CATSRDQGGRIEQYF
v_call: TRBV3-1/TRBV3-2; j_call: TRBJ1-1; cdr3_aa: CASSQENRGTEAFF
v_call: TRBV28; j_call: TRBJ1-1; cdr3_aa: CASSLGPGQGEAFF
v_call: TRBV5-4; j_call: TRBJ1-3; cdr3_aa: CASSREQAGNTIYF
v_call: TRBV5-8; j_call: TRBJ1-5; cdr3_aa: CATRVRGVYNQPQHF
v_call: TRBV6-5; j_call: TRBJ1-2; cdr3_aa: CASSYSGEANYGYTF
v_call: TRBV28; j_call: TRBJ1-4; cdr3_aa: CASSFDSYNEKLFF
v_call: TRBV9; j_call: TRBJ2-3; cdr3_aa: CASSVGQGRTDTQYF
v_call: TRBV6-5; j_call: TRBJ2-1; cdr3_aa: CASSLRGAGYNEQFF
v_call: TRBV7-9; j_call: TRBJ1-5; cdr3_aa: CASSSLQGQPQHF
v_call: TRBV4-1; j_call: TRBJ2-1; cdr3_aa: CASSQEPHYNEQFF
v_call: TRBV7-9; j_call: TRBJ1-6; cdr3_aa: CASSLGGSYNSPLHF
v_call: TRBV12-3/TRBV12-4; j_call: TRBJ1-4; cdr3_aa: CASSVTAGKLFF
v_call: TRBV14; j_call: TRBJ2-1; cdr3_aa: CASSLIGTGFPGEQFF
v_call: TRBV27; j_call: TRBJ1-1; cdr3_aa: CASSSAGLANAGYF
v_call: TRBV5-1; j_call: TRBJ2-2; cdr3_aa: CASSLKQNTGELFF
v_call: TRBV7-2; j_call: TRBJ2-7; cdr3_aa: CASSLVGDSSYEQYF
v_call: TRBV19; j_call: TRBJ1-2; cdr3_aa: CASSISREKAGYTF
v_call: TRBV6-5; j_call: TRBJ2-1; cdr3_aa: CASSTGTGGNEQFF
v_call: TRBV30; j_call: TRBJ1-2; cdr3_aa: CAWKPGQGVGYGYTF
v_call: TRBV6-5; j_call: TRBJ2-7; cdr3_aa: CASSYAGNRVYEQYF
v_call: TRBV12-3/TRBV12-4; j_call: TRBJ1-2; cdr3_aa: CASSFQGAYGYTF
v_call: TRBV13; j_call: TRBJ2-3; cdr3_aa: CASSLVAGADTQYF
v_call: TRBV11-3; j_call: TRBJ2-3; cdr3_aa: CASSLGQGQSTDTQYF
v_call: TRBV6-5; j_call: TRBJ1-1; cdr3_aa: CASSRQGMNTEAFF
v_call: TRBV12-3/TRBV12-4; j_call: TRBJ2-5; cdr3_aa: CASRGQETQYF
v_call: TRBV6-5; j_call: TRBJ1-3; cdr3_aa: CASSYAGVGNTIYF
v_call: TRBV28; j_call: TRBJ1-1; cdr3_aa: CASSSKVKAWTEAFF
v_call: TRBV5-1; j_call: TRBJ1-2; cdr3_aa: CASSPTPTGESGYTF
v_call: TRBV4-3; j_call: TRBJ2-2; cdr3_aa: CASSGRDRNTGELFF